These 9 T cell receptor beta chains came from one sample sequenced in a study of T cell responses to AZD1222 COVID-19 vaccine. Sequenced by immunoSEQ multiplex PCR; TCRdb stores in-frame clones only, minus some. The sample lists some 180,000 clones, approximately 86% occurring once. The source was peripheral blood, collected on day 0 of AZD1222 vaccination. Receptor source: an adult in good health.

The gene calls are TRBV28 and TRBJ1-2; no definite D call. V was cut by 6 bases and J by 0 bases, with 17 bases left in between. This CDR3 comprises 16 residues. The germline V gene encodes CDR1 MDHEN and CDR2 SYDVKM. CDR3 loop: CASSPPLGTSNYGYTF. The CDR3 nucleotides read TGTGCCAGCAGCCCCCCTCTTGGAACTTCTAACTATGGCTACACCTTC.

The chain uses TRBV6-2 or TRBV6-3 and TRBJ2-1; D is uncertain. Trimming took 5 bases from V and 8 from J, leaving 7 bases between them. The germline V gene has CDR1 MNHEY and CDR2 SVGEGT. The CDR3 contains 11 residues. This CDR3 reads CASSGHDEQFF. CDR3 bases: TGTGCCAGCAGTGGTCATGATGAGCAGTTCTTC.

This rearrangement joins TRBV28 to TRBJ2-1, with TRBD1 matching over 8 bases. V lost 7 bases, J lost 4 bases, and 6 bases stayed unmatched. The CDR3 runs to 14 residues. Germline V gene lookup returns CDR1 MDHEN and CDR2 SYDVKM. The CDR3 reads CASNPGQVYNEQFF. The CDR3 region has the DNA TGTGCCAGCAACCCGGGACAGGTGTACAATGAGCAGTTCTTC. The variable domain in full, completed from reference TRBV28 and TRBJ2-1, reads DVKVTQSSRYLVKRTGEKVFLECVQDMDHENMFWYRQDPGLGLRLIYFSYDVKMKEKGDIPEGYSVSREKKERFSLILESASTNQTSMYLCASNPGQVYNEQFFGPGTRLTVL.

The chain joins TRBV5-1 to TRBJ2-7; 8 bases align to TRBD1. With 0 bases clipped from V and 0 bases from J, the junction kept 5 bases outside the gene matches. Germline V lookup: CDR1 SGHRS, CDR2 YFSETQ. CDR3 length: 16 amino acids. The CDR3: CASSLGGQESSYEQYF. The CDR3 nucleotides are TGCGCCAGCAGCTTGGGGGGACAGGAGAGCTCCTACGAGCAGTACTTC.

This chain joins TRBV10-3 and TRBJ1-1; no reliable D call. Germline CDR1 ENHRY, CDR2 SYGVKD. The V gene lost 2 bases and the J gene lost 0 bases, with 7 bases spanning the gap. The length of the CDR3 is 14 residues. The CDR3 region is CAISETAMNTEAFF. The CDR3 coding sequence is TGTGCCATCAGTGAGACAGCAATGAACACTGAAGCTTTCTTT.

This clone was seen a single time. The chain joins TRBV7-3 to TRBJ2-1; TRBD2 matches 8 bases. The CDR3 sequence is 16 residues long. The trim removed 3 bases at V and 2 bases at J, leaving 6 bases unmatched. In germline, CDR1 is SGHTA, CDR2 FQGTGA. The CDR3 region is CASSFRAGGTYNEQFF. CDR3 bases: TGTGCCAGCAGCTTTCGGGCGGGGGGCACCTACAATGAGCAGTTCTTC.

The chain links TRBV11-2 to TRBJ2-7; 8 nucleotides line up with TRBD1. This CDR3 region has 15 residues. The V segment lost 4 bases and the J segment 0 bases; nucleotides outside the gene matches: 5. Germline CDR1 reads SGHAT; CDR2 reads FQNNGV. CDR3 nucleotides: TGTGCCAGCAGCTCGCAGACAGGGGTCTCCTACGAGCAGTACTTC. Amino acid sequence: CASSSQTGVSYEQYF.

The chain combines TRBV18 with TRBJ2-6; 9 bases align to TRBD2. The CDR3 has 19 residues. The J segment lost 2 bases and the V segment lost 0 bases, leaving 8 bases of the junction unmatched. Germline CDR1 and CDR2: KGHSH and LQKENI. The CDR3 sequence is CASSPPLAGTRPGANVLTF. In DNA form, the CDR3 reads TGTGCCAGCTCACCACCGCTAGCGGGAACCCGGCCTGGGGCCAACGTCCTGACTTTC. Full variable domain (missing parts from reference TRBV18 and TRBJ2-6): NAGVMQNPRHLVRRRGQEARLRCSPMKGHSHVYWYRQLPEEGLKFMVYLQKENIIDESGMPKERFSAEFPKEGPSILRIQQVVRGDSAAYFCASSPPLAGTRPGANVLTFGAGSRLTVL.

This clone appeared once. The rearrangement joins TRBV3-1 (or the pseudogene TRBV3-2) to TRBJ1-2; D gene ambiguous. Germline V gene data show CDR1 as LGHDT and CDR2 as YNNKEL (reference sequence). The CDR3 covers 14 residues. Trimming took 0 bases from V and 8 from J, leaving 13 bases between them. This CDR3 is CASSQDPRVSGYTF. CDR3 in DNA: TGTGCCAGCAGCCAAGATCCCAGAGTTTCGGGCTACACCTTC.